The sequence of this TCR beta chain was determined in a study of T cells in Graves' hyperthyroidism and ophthalmopathy. Study-wide points: Before onset, by a median of about seven months, the model predicted ophthalmopathy. Most clonotypes that expanded in the thyroid above 0.001 also showed up in blood.

Exclusion criteria comprised uncontrolled infection, other autoimmune disease, pregnancy or lactation. Together with thyroid ultrasound, orbital computed tomography, serum thyroxine and TRAb, clinical symptoms were used for diagnoses. With respect to this clonotype: Its antigen is undetermined. Mismatch with germline at one junction end may stem from a read error.

TCR beta CDR3 sequences were amplified from RNA transcripts. TCR CDR3 underwent first-round RT-PCR with the HTBI primer set. MiXCR, applied by TCRdb to the multiplex PCR reads, yields one record per CDR3 protein. The sample shows approximately 700,000 distinct CDR3 sequences, about 45% of them seen only once. Germline CDR1 ENHRY, CDR2 SYGVKD. The CDR3 is 12 amino acids. The specimen sequenced was peripheral blood or thyroid tissue (not recorded which). The sequence was obtained from an adult man with Graves' disease, either hyperthyroidism or ophthalmopathy (not recorded which). The chain recombines TRBV10-3 with TRBJ1-1, with D uncertain. The CDR3 sequence is CTISDGNTEAFF. The CDR3 region has the DNA TGTACCATCAGTGACGGGAACACTGAAGCTTTCTTT.